This T cell receptor (beta chain) was found in a study of T-cell memory formation after mild COVID-19. This clonotype appeared a few times. A single record per CDR3 protein comes from TCRdb applying MiXCR to the 5' RACE reads. The repertoire has some 190,000 distinct CDR3 sequences, around 18% of them found once; the top ten carry 2% to 3%. Germline trimming cut 4 bases from V and 5 bases from J; bases unmatched to any gene: 14. CDR3 length: 18 amino acids. CDR1 LGHNA and CDR2 YNFKEQ come from the germline V gene. The sample taken for sequencing was PBMCs or a T cell subset sorted from them (not recorded which). This rearrangement joins TRBV4-2 to TRBJ2-3; 11 bases fit TRBD2. The sequence was obtained from an adult woman who had mild COVID-19 (a few samples of this study predate the infection). Cell type and time point are not known. The CDR3 DNA sequence: TGTGCCAGCAGCCGTTCCGACCCTAGCGGGAGGAGGGTAGATACGCAGTATTTT. Translated, it gives CASSRSDPSGRRVDTQYF.